The next 26 T cell receptor beta chains were all read from a single sample in a study of PD-L1 blockade in urothelial cancer. Sequencing was performed with immunoSEQ multiplex PCR; in TCRdb, only in-frame clones are kept and a portion is missing. The sample has roughly 50,000 clones, 70% to 90% seen once. Time point described: peripheral blood 6 weeks after treatment start. Specimen: PBMCs, collected around atezolizumab (anti-PD-L1) treatment. Every receptor here comes from a man aged 65 to 85 with urothelial cancer.

The gene calls are TRBV27 and TRBJ1-1; D might be TRBD1 (6 bases). Germline values: CDR1 MNHEY, CDR2 SMNVEV (reference sequence). Trimming removed 7 bases from V and 1 base from J, with 7 bases in between. CDR3 length: 12 residues. The DNA for the CDR3 is TGTGCCAGCAAGACAGGGAACACTGAAGCTTTCTTT. It specifies CASKTGNTEAFF.

The rearrangement links TRBV10-3 to TRBJ2-1; D might be TRBD2 (5 bases). With 0 bases removed from V and 7 bases from J, the gap between germline ends came to 7 bases. CDR1 and CDR2 from the germline V gene are ENHRY and SYGVKD. The length of the CDR3 is 13 residues. The CDR3 sequence: CAISESEGNEQFF. The CDR3 coding sequence is TGTGCCATCAGTGAGTCCGAGGGAAATGAGCAGTTCTTC.

A few counts support this clone. This chain joins TRBV7-6 and TRBJ2-7; 10 bases are shared with TRBD2. V shed 3 bases, J shed 5 bases, and the junction held 7 bases outside the gene matches. The CDR3 covers 15 residues. Germline values: CDR1 SGHVS, CDR2 FNYEAQ. The CDR3 region is CASSFLTSGNHEQYF. The CDR3 DNA sequence: TGTGCCAGCAGCTTTCTCACTAGCGGGAACCACGAGCAGTACTTC.

The chain joins TRBV5-1 to TRBJ1-1; 8 nucleotides align to TRBD1. Germline-derived CDR1 and CDR2 are SGHRS and YFSETQ. The ends lost 0 bases at V and 4 bases at J; junction bases unmatched: 5. CDR3 size: 15 residues. The CDR3 spells CASSLEPGTGTEAFF. As DNA, the CDR3 is TGCGCCAGCAGCTTGGAACCGGGGACAGGCACTGAAGCTTTCTTT. The full variable domain, rest sourced from reference TRBV5-1 and TRBJ1-1, is KAGVTQTPRYLIKTRGQQVTLSCSPISGHRSVSWYQQTPGQGLQFLFEYFSETQRNKGNFPGRFSGRQFSNSRSEMNVSTLELGDSALYLCASSLEPGTGTEAFFGQGTRLTVV.

This chain links TRBV5-1 with TRBJ2-7; 14 bases map to TRBD2. Trimming at V came to 4 bases and at J to 3 bases, leaving 3 bases not matched to a gene. The CDR3 length is 15 residues. Looked up from germline, CDR1 is SGHRS and CDR2 is YFSETQ. The CDR3 region has the DNA TGCGCCAGCAGCGCGGGACTAGCGGGAGTCTACGAGCAGTACTTC. Translating it yields CASSAGLAGVYEQYF.

The V call is TRBV19, the J call TRBJ2-3, with TRBD2 matching over 9 bases. J gave up 6 bases and V 3 bases, and 22 bases lay outside the gene matches. Germline V gene lookup returns CDR1 LNHDA and CDR2 SQIVND (reference sequence). The CDR3 consists of 20 residues. The CDR3: CASSMMGTGFGGRAKDTQYF. The CDR3 DNA reads as TGTGCCAGTAGTATGATGGGAACAGGTTTCGGCGGGAGGGCCAAGGATACGCAGTATTTT.

This clone has more than one count but fewer than ten. The V gene is TRBV9, the J gene TRBJ1-1; D possibly corresponds to TRBD1 (5 bases). Trimming shortened V by 4 bases and J by 6 bases, and 13 bases separated the two germline ends. This CDR3 is 13 amino acids long. Germline V gene data show CDR1 as SGDLS and CDR2 as YYNGEE. In nucleotides, the CDR3 is TGTGCCAGCAGCCCCCCTGCAGGGTCTGAAGCTTTCTTT. It specifies CASSPPAGSEAFF.

This sequence joins TRBV27 and TRBJ2-7; 7 bases align to TRBD2. Germline loops: CDR1 MNHEY, CDR2 SMNVEV (reference sequence). The CDR3 is 12 amino acids. J gave up 7 bases and V 5 bases, and 5 bases lay outside the gene matches. The CDR3 sequence is CASSPPGGEQYF. The CDR3 coding sequence is TGTGCCAGCAGTCCCCCGGGGGGAGAGCAGTACTTC.

J is TRBJ2-1 and V is TRBV9; D is uncertain. The germline gives CDR1 SGDLS, CDR2 YYNGEE. CDR3 length: 15 residues. V lost 2 bases, J lost 0 bases, and 9 bases lay in between. CDR3 nucleotide sequence: TGTGCCAGCAGCGTGCTAGGCTCCTCCTACAATGAGCAGTTCTTC. As protein: CASSVLGSSYNEQFF. The whole variable domain, remainder taken from reference TRBV9 and TRBJ2-1, is DSGVTQTPKHLITATGQRVTLRCSPRSGDLSVYWYQQSLDQGLQFLIQYYNGEERAKGNILERFSAQQFPDLHSELNLSSLELGDSALYFCASSVLGSSYNEQFFGPGTRLTVL.

This chain links TRBV6-5 with TRBJ1-2, with TRBD1 matching 11 bases. CDR1 and CDR2 from the germline V gene are MNHEY and SVGAGI. This CDR3 spans 13 amino acids. With V trimmed by 11 bases and J by 6 bases, 8 bases remained unmatched. The CDR3 bases are TGTGCCTCCCGCCGGACAGGGGGCGATGGCTACACCTTC. As protein: CASRRTGGDGYTF.

The V call is TRBV2, the J call TRBJ2-3, with D tentatively TRBD1 (5 bases). The CDR3 runs 17 residues. The V end was cut by 0 bases, the J end by 4 bases, with 17 bases between. Germline V gene sequence: CDR1 SNHLY, CDR2 FYNNEI. In nucleotides, the CDR3 is TGTGCCAGCAGTGAAGCCGCAGGGCCACCAGCCGCAGATACGCAGTATTTT. Translation gives CASSEAAGPPAADTQYF.

This chain joins TRBV10-3 and TRBJ1-2; 8 bases map to TRBD1. CDR1 and CDR2 (germline): ENHRY, SYGVKD. With V trimmed by 8 bases and J by 4 bases, 9 bases remained unmatched. There are 14 residues in the CDR3. The CDR3 here is CAILDREDVYGYTF. Written as DNA, the CDR3 is TGTGCCATCCTGGACAGGGAGGATGTCTATGGCTACACCTTC.

The rearrangement links TRBV13 to TRBJ1-5; a possible D gene is TRBD1 (6 bases). Germline V CDR1 and CDR2: PRHDT, FYEKMQ (reference sequence). The CDR3 sequence is 15 residues long. V was shortened by 5 bases and J by 1 base, with 12 bases between the two germline ends. For the CDR3, the DNA is TGTGCCAGCAGCCAAAACAGGGTCAGCAATCAGCCCCAGCATTTT. This codes for CASSQNRVSNQPQHF.

The chain uses TRBV5-4 and TRBJ1-3; D is ambiguous. This CDR3 has 12 amino acids. Trimming pared 4 bases from V and 10 bases from J, leaving 12 bases between. Germline CDR1 and CDR2: SGHNT and YYREEE (reference sequence). The CDR3 nucleotides are TGTGCCAGCAGCCCGGGAATTGGGACCATATATTTT. Protein sequence: CASSPGIGTIYF.

This chain joins TRBV28 and TRBJ1-2; D possibly corresponds to TRBD1 (6 bases). V gave up 10 bases and J gave up 0 bases, with 12 bases separating them. The CDR3 totals 13 residues. Looked up from germline, CDR1 is MDHEN and CDR2 is SYDVKM. DNA for the CDR3: TGTGCCACTAGGACAGAAGCTAACTATGGCTACACCTTC. Protein sequence: CATRTEANYGYTF.

This sequence joins TRBV12-2 and TRBJ2-2; the table's TRBD2 call for D was not verified on the DNA. TRBV12-2 is marked as a pseudogene. This CDR3 region has 18 residues. The CDR3 nucleotides are TGTGCAAGTCGCTTAGCCGTACTAACATCCCGCGGTACCGGGGAGCTGTTTTTT. Encoded protein: CASRLAVLTSRGTGELFF.

The chain is built from TRBV30 and TRBJ2-6; D not certain. Trimming shortened V by 6 bases and J by 1 base, and 7 bases separated the two germline ends. The length of the CDR3 is 13 residues. CDR1 is GTSNPN, CDR2 SVGIG, per germline (reference sequence). The CDR3 region is CACTQSGANVLTF. CDR3 DNA: TGTGCCTGTACACAGTCTGGGGCCAACGTCCTGACTTTC.

The J gene is TRBJ2-7, the V gene TRBV18; TRBD1 matches 9 bases. The trim removed 2 bases at V and 5 bases at J, leaving 10 bases unmatched. CDR3 length: 16 amino acids. The germline gives CDR1 KGHSH, CDR2 LQKENI. CDR3 residues: CASSPGPGQGGDEQYF. CDR3 sequence (DNA): TGTGCCAGCTCACCAGGGCCGGGACAGGGAGGAGACGAGCAGTACTTC.

The rearrangement uses TRBV5-1 and TRBJ2-3; no clear D. Germline values: CDR1 SGHRS, CDR2 YFSETQ. There are 15 residues in the CDR3. The V gene lost 1 base and the J gene lost 2 bases, with 11 bases spanning the gap. Written as DNA, the CDR3 is TGCGCCAGCAGCTTGATTCCCAGGAACACAGATACGCAGTATTTT. It translates to CASSLIPRNTDTQYF.

The sample holds a few counts of this clone. The chain employs TRBV29-1 and TRBJ1-1; D is perhaps TRBD1 (5 bases). V gave up 6 bases and J gave up 3 bases, with 11 bases separating them. Germline V gene data show CDR1 as SQVTM and CDR2 as ANQGSEA. The CDR3 runs 12 residues. CDR3 region: CSVGEGYTEAFF. CDR3 nucleotides: TGCAGCGTGGGGGAGGGGTACACTGAAGCTTTCTTT.

The rearrangement links TRBV28 to TRBJ1-5, with TRBD1 matching 7 bases. CDR1 and CDR2 from the germline V gene are MDHEN and SYDVKM. The CDR3 has 17 amino acids. V shed 6 bases and J 2 bases; nucleotides not matched to a gene: 13. This CDR3 reads CASRPHEGAVGNQPQHF. The CDR3 region has the DNA TGTGCCAGCAGGCCCCACGAGGGGGCGGTGGGCAATCAGCCCCAGCATTTT. The full variable domain, its missing parts supplied by reference TRBV28 and TRBJ1-5, is DVKVTQSSRYLVKRTGEKVFLECVQDMDHENMFWYRQDPGLGLRLIYFSYDVKMKEKGDIPEGYSVSREKKERFSLILESASTNQTSMYLCASRPHEGAVGNQPQHFGDGTRLSIL.

This sequence joins TRBV15 and TRBJ1-4; D may be TRBD1 (6 bases). Trimming left V 3 bases short and J 8 bases short, with 13 bases between. Germline loops: CDR1 LNHNV, CDR2 YYDKDF (reference sequence). CDR3 size: 14 residues. In DNA form, the CDR3 reads TGTGCCACCAGCAGGGGGGACACTGGGGAAAAACTGTTTTTT. Translation gives CATSRGDTGEKLFF.

This clone was detected only once. This chain joins TRBV10-3 and TRBJ1-1, with D perhaps matching TRBD1 (6 bases). There are 13 residues in the CDR3. Germline V gene data show CDR1 as ENHRY and CDR2 as SYGVKD. Trimming left V 7 bases short and J 1 base short, with 10 bases between. The CDR3 DNA sequence: TGTGCCATCACTGGACAGCCGAACACTGAAGCTTTCTTT. It codes for CAITGQPNTEAFF.

This clone was seen only once. The V call is TRBV5-1, the J call TRBJ1-2; 8 bases align to TRBD1. CDR3 length equals 14 residues. V shed 4 bases and J 6 bases; nucleotides not matched to a gene: 8. Germline V gene sequence: CDR1 SGHRS, CDR2 YFSETQ. The CDR3 region is CASSILQGGDGYTF. CDR3 bases: TGCGCCAGCAGCATCCTACAGGGGGGCGATGGCTACACCTTC. Looking up the rest from reference TRBV5-1 and TRBJ1-2 gives the full variable domain: KAGVTQTPRYLIKTRGQQVTLSCSPISGHRSVSWYQQTPGQGLQFLFEYFSETQRNKGNFPGRFSGRQFSNSRSEMNVSTLELGDSALYLCASSILQGGDGYTFGSGTRLTVV.

The J gene is TRBJ1-2, the V gene TRBV30; tentatively, D is TRBD1 (5 bases). There are 14 residues in the CDR3. The germline V gene encodes CDR1 GTSNPN and CDR2 SVGIG (reference sequence). V lost 3 bases and J 1 base, leaving 12 bases between the germline ends. In DNA form, the CDR3 reads TGTGCCTGGAGCGTCGGGGGGGGTAACTATGGCTACACCTTC. Its protein is CAWSVGGGNYGYTF.

The chain joins TRBV5-1 to TRBJ2-7; 8 nucleotides line up with TRBD1. The CDR3 is made up of 12 amino acids. Germline-derived CDR1 and CDR2 are SGHRS and YFSETQ. Germline trimming cut 4 bases from V and 3 bases from J; bases unmatched to any gene: 0. The CDR3 nucleotides read TGCGCCAGCAGCGGGACAGGCTACGAGCAGTACTTC. This encodes CASSGTGYEQYF.